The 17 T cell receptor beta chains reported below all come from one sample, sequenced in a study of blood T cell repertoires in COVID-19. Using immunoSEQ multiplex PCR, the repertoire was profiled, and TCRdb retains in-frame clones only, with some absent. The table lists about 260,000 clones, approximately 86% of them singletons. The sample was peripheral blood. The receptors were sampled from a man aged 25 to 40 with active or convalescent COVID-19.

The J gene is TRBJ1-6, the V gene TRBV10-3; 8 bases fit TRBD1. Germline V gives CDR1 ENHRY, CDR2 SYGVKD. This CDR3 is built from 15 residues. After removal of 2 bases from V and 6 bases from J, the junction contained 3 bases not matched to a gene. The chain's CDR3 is CAISEGQGFNSPLHF. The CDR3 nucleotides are TGTGCCATCAGTGAGGGACAGGGTTTTAATTCACCCCTCCACTTT.

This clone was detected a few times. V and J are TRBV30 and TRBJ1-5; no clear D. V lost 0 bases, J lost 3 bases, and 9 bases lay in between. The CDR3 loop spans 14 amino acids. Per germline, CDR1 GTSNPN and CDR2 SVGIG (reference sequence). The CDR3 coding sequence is TGTGCCTGGAGTGTACCCGGGAACAATCAGCCCCAGCATTTT. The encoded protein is CAWSVPGNNQPQHF.

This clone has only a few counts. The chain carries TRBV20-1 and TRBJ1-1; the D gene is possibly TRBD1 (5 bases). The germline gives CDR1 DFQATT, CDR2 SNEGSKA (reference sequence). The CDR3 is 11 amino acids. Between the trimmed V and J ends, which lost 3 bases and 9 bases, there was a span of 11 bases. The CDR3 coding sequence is TGCAGTGCTAGGGACAAGGGTAAAGCTTTCTTT. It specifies CSARDKGKAFF.

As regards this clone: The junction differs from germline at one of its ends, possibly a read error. As DNA, the CDR3 is TGTGCCAGCAGTTCGGGGGGCGATTCCTCCGAGCAGTACTTC. Translating it yields CASSSGGDSSEQYF. The gene calls are TRBV6-2 or TRBV6-3 and TRBJ2-7; D is perhaps TRBD2 (7 bases). Germline V CDR1 and CDR2: MNHEY, SVGEGT. This CDR3 region has 14 residues.

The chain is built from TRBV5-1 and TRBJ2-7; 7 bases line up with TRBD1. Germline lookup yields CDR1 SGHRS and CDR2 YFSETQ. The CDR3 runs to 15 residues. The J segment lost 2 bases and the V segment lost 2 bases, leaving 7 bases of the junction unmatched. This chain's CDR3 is CASSFGRQGTYEQYF. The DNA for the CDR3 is TGCGCCAGCAGCTTCGGCAGACAGGGCACCTACGAGCAGTACTTC.

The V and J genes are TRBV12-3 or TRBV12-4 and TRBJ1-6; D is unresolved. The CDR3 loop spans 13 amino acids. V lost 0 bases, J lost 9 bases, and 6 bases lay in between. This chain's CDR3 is CASSLAESSPLHF. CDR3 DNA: TGTGCCAGCAGTTTAGCGGAGAGTTCACCCCTCCACTTT.

The CDR3: CASSPGVRNEQFF. The DNA of the CDR3 is TGTGCCAGCAGCCCCGGGGTTCGGAATGAGCAGTTCTTC. The V and J genes are TRBV5-6 and TRBJ2-1; D may be TRBD2 (5 bases). The ends were cut back, 4 bases at V and 7 bases at J, with 12 bases in the middle. Germline V lookup: CDR1 SGHDT, CDR2 YYEEEE. The CDR3 runs to 13 residues.

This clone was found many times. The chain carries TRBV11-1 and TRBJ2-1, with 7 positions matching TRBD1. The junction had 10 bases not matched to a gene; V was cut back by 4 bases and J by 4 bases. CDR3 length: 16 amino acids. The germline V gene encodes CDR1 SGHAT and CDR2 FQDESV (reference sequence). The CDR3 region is CASSYNRDRGYNEQFF. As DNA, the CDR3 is TGTGCCAGCAGCTACAACCGGGACAGAGGGTACAATGAGCAGTTCTTC.

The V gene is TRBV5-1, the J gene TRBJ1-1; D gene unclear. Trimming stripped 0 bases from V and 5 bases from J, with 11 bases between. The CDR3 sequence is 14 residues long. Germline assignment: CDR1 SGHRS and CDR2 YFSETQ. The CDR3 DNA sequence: TGCGCCAGCAGCTTGGTTCGGGATGGAACTGAAGCTTTCTTT. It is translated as CASSLVRDGTEAFF.

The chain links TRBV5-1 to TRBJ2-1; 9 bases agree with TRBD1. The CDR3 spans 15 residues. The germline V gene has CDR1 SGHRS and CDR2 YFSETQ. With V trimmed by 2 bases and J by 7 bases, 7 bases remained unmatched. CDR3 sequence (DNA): TGCGCCAGCAGCTTAAGGACAGGGGAGAAAAATGAGCAGTTCTTC. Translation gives CASSLRTGEKNEQFF.

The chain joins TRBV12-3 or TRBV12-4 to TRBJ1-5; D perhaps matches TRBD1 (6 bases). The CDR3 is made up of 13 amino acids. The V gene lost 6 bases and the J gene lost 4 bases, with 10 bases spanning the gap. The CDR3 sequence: CASSAGTNQPQHF. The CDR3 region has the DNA TGTGCCAGCAGCGCAGGGACAAATCAGCCCCAGCATTTT.

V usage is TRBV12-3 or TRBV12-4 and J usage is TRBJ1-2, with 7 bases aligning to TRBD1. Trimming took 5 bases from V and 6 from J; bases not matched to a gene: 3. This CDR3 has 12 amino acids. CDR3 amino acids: CASSTGVHGYTF. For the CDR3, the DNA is TGTGCCAGCAGTACAGGGGTCCATGGCTACACCTTC.

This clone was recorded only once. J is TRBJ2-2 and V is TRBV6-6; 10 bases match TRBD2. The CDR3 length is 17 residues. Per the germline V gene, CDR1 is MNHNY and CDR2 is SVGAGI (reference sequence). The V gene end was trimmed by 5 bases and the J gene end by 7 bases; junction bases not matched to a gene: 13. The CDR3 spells CASSPRSGGAPDGELFF. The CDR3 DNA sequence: TGTGCCAGCAGTCCAAGGAGCGGGGGGGCCCCGGACGGGGAGCTGTTTTTT.

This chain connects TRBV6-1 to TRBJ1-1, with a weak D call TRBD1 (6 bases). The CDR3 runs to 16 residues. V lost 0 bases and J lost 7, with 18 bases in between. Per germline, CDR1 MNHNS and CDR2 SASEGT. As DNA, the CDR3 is TGTGCCAGCAGTGAAGCGGGGTTCCGGGGGGCTGTTGAAGCTTTCTTT. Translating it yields CASSEAGFRGAVEAFF.

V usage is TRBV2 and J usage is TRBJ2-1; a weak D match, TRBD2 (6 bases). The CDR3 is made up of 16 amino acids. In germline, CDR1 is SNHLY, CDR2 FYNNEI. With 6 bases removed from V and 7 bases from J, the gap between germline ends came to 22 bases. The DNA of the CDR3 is TGTGCCAGCAGCGAATTTGGCGGGGTGCCCGGGAATGAGCAGTTCTTC. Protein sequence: CASSEFGGVPGNEQFF.

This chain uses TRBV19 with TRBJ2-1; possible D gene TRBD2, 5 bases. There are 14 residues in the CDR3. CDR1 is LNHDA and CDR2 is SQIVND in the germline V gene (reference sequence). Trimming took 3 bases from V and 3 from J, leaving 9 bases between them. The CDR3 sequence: CASSIPGDYNEQFF. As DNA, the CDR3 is TGTGCCAGTAGTATTCCCGGGGACTACAATGAGCAGTTCTTC.

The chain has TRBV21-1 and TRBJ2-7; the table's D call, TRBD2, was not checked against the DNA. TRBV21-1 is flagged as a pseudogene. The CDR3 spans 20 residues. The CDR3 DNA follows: TGTGCCAGCAGCAAAGAGCGGGGTGGTGAAGGACTAGCGATGACCTACGAGCAGTACTTC. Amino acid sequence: CASSKERGGEGLAMTYEQYF.